This T cell receptor (beta chain) was observed in a study of spatial heterogeneity in lung cancer. In the study overall: Compared with alpha-chain sequences, beta-chain sequences were consistently detected in greater numbers.

For this clonotype: Its matching antigen is unknown.

CDR1 DFQATT and CDR2 SNEGSKA come from the germline V gene (reference sequence). The CDR3 totals 14 residues. After removal of 0 bases from V and 5 bases from J, the junction contained 4 bases not matched to a gene. Noted time point: sample taken at primary tumor resection. Whole RNA was taken from tumor, nontumor lung or frozen PBMC; it was then sequenced unsorted. There were approximately 69 donors, all of them untreated patients with early-stage non-small cell lung cancer. Unique molecular identifiers tagged every individual TCR cDNA molecule. TCRdb redid the calling of the 5' RACE reads with MiXCR, one entry per CDR3 protein. Of about 38,000 distinct CDR3 sequences listed, roughly 7.4% are singletons. Whole-study results and caveats: Ubiquitous, expanded tumor-derived TCRs were more frequently observed in blood at resection than at follow-up.

The sample here was PBMCs, taken at surgery. The gene calls are TRBV20-1 and TRBJ2-3, with TRBD1 matching over 8 bases. The sequence derives from a male donor with early-stage non-small cell lung cancer. The CDR3 DNA reads as TGCAGTGCTAGAGACCCCACAGGGGGAGATACGCAGTATTTT. As protein: CSARDPTGGDTQYF.